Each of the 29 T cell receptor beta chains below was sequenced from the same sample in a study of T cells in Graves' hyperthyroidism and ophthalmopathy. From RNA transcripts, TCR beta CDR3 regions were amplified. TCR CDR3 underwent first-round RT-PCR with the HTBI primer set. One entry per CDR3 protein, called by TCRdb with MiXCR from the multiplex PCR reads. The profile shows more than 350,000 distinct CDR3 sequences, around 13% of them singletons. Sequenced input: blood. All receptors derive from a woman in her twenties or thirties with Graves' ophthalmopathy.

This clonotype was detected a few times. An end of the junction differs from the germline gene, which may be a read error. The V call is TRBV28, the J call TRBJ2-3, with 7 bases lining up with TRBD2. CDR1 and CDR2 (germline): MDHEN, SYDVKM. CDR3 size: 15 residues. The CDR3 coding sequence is TGCGCCGGTTCGGGTGTTGGGGGGGAATCGGATACGCAGTATTTT. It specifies CAGSGVGGESDTQYF. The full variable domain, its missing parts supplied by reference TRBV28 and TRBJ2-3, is DVKVTQSSRYLVKRTGEKVFLECVQDMDHENMFWYRQDPGLGLRLIYFSYDVKMKEKGDIPEGYSVSREKKERFSLILESASTNQTSMYLCAGSGVGGESDTQYFGPGTRLTVL.

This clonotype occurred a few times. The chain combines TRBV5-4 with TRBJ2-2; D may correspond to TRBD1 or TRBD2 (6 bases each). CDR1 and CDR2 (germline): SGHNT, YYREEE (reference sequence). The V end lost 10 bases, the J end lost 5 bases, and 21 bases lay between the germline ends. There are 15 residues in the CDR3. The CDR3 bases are TGTGCCGGATTTGGGGGGCCGGGGGAAACCGGGGAGCTGTTTTTT. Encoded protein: CAGFGGPGETGELFF.

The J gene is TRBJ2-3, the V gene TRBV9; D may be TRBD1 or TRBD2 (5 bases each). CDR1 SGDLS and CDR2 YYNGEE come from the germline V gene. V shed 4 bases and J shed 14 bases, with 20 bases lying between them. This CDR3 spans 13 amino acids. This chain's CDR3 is CASSTRDRETPYF. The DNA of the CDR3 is TGTGCCAGCAGCACCCGGGACCGCGAAACCCCGTATTTT. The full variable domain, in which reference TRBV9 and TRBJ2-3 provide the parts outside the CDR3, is DSGVTQTPKHLITATGQRVTLRCSPRSGDLSVYWYQQSLDQGLQFLIQYYNGEERAKGNILERFSAQQFPDLHSELNLSSLELGDSALYFCASSTRDRETPYFGPGTRLTVL.

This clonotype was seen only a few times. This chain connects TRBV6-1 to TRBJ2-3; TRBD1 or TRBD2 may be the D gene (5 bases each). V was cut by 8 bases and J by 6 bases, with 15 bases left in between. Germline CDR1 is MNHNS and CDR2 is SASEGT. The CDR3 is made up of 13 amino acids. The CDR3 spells CASRDQDGDTQYF. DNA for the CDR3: TGTGCCAGCCGGGACCAGGATGGTGATACGCAGTATTTT.

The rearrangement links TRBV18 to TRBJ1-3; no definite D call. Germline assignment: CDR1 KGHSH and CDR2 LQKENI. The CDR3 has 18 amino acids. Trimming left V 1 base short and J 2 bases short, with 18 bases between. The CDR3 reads CASSPRGFEPSTGNTIYF. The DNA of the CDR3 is TGTGCCAGCTCACCACGAGGGTTTGAACCGAGCACTGGAAACACCATATATTTT.

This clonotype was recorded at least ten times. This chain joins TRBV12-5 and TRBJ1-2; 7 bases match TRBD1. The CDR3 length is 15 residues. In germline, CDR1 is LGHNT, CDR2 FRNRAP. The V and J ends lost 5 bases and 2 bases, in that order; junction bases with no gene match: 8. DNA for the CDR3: TGTGCTAGTGGTACATGGGGACAGATGAACTATGGCTACACCTTC. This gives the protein CASGTWGQMNYGYTF.

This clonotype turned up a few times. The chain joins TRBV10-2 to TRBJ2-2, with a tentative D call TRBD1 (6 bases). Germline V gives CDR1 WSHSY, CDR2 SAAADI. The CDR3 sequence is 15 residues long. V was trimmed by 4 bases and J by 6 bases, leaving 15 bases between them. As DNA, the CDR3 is TGCGCCAGCAGTGTCGGGACAAGAGTAGCCGGGGAGCTGTTTTTT. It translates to CASSVGTRVAGELFF.

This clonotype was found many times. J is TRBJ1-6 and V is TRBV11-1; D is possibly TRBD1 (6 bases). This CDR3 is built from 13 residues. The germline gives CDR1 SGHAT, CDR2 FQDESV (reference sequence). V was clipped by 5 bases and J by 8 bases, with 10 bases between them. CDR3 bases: TGTGCCAGCAGCACTCACAGGGATTCACCCCTCCACTTT. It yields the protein CASSTHRDSPLHF.

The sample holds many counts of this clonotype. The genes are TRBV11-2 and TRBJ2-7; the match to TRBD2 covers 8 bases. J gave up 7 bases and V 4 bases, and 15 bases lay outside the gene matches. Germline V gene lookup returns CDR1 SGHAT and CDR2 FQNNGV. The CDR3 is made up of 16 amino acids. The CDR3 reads CASSSVAGTSTGEQYF. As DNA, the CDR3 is TGTGCCAGCAGCTCTGTAGCGGGGACCTCCACAGGGGAGCAGTACTTC.

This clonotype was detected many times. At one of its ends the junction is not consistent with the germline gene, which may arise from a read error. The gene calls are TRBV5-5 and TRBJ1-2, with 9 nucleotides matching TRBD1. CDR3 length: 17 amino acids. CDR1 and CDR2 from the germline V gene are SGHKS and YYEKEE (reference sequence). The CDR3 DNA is TGTGCCAGCAGCTGGGTACAGGGGGCGAAGACTAATTATGGCTACACCTTC. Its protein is CASSWVQGAKTNYGYTF.

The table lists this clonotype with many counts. This CDR3 is CASRRPGFYNEQFF. The CDR3 bases are TGTGCCAGCAGACGTCCAGGGTTCTACAATGAGCAGTTCTTC. The chain uses TRBV12-3 or TRBV12-4 and TRBJ2-1; weak D call: TRBD1 (5 bases). Trimming removed 6 bases at V and 3 bases at J, with 12 bases between. The CDR3 totals 14 residues.

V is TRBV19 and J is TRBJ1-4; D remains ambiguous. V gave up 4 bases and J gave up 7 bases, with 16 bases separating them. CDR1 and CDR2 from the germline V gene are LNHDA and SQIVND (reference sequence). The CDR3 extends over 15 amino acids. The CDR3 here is CASSTRGIRGEKLFF. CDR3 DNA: TGTGCCAGTAGTACCCGAGGGATCCGTGGTGAAAAACTGTTTTTT.

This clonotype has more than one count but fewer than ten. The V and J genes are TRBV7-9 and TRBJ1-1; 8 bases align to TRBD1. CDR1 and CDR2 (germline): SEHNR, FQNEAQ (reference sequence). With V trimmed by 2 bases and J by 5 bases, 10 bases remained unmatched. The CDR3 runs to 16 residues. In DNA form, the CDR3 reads TGTGCCAGCAGCTTATCTACAGGGGACAGGAGGACTGAAGCTTTCTTT. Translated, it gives CASSLSTGDRRTEAFF.

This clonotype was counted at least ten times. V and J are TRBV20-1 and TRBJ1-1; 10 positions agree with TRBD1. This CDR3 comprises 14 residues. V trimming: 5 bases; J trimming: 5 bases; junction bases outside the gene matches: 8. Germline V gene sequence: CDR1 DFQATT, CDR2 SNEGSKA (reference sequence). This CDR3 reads CSARFGTGVTEAFF. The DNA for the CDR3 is TGCAGTGCTCGATTTGGGACAGGGGTAACTGAAGCTTTCTTT.

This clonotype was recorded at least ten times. CDR3 loop: CSTDPSGADTQYF. As DNA, the CDR3 is TGCAGCACCGACCCGTCCGGAGCAGATACGCAGTATTTT. The chain links TRBV29-1 to TRBJ2-3; D uncertain. CDR3 length: 13 residues. The germline V gene has CDR1 SQVTM and CDR2 ANQGSEA. The ends were cut back, 8 bases at V and 4 bases at J, with 16 bases in the middle.

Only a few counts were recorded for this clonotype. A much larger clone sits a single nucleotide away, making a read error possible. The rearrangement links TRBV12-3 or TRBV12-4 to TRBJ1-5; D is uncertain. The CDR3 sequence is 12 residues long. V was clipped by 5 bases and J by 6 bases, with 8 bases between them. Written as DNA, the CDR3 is TGTGCCAGCAGTACTGGCAGTCAGCCCCAGCATTTT. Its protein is CASSTGSQPQHF.

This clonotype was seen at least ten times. The CDR3 loop reads CASSYSEGYQPQHF. DNA for the CDR3: TGTGCCAGCAGTTACTCGGAGGGGTACCAGCCCCAGCATTTT. The chain carries TRBV6-5 and TRBJ1-5; TRBD1 is a possible D gene (5 bases). This CDR3 contains 14 residues. Germline values: CDR1 MNHEY, CDR2 SVGAGI. V was clipped by 0 bases and J by 7 bases, with 10 bases between them.

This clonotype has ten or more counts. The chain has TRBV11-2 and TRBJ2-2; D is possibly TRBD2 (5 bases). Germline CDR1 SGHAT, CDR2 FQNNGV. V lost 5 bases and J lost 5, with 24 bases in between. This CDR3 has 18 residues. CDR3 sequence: CASSPSDWGWAETGELFF. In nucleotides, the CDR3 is TGTGCCAGCAGCCCTTCGGACTGGGGATGGGCGGAGACCGGGGAGCTGTTTTTT. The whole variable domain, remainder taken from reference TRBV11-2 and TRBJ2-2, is EAGVAQSPRYKIIEKRQSVAFWCNPISGHATLYWYQQILGQGPKLLIQFQNNGVVDDSQLPKDRFSAERLKGVDSTLKIQPAKLEDSAVYLCASSPSDWGWAETGELFFGEGSRLTVL.

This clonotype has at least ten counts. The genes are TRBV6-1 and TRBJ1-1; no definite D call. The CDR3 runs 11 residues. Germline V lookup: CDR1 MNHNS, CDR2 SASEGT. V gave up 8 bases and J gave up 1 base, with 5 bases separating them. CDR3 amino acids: CASRKNTEAFF. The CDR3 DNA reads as TGTGCCAGCCGGAAGAACACTGAAGCTTTCTTT.

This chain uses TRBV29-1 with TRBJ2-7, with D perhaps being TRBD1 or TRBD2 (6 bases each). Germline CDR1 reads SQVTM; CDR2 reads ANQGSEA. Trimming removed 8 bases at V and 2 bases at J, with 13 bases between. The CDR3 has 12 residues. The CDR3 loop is CSFEGGPYEQYF. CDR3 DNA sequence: TGCAGCTTCGAGGGGGGCCCCTACGAGCAGTACTTC.

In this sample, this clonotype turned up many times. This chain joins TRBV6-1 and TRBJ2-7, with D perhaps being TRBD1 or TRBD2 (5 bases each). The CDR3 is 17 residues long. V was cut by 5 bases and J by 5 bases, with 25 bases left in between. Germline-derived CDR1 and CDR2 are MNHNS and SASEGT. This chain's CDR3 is CASSREGRSAFLDEQYF. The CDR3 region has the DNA TGTGCCAGCAGTCGCGAGGGGCGATCCGCCTTTCTCGACGAGCAGTACTTC.

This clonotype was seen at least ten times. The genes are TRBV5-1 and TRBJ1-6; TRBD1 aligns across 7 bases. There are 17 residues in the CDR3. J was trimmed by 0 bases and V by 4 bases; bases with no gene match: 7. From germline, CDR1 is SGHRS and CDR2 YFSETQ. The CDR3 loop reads CASSRPGQSSYNSPLHF. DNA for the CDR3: TGCGCCAGCAGCAGACCGGGACAGAGCTCCTATAATTCACCCCTCCACTTT.

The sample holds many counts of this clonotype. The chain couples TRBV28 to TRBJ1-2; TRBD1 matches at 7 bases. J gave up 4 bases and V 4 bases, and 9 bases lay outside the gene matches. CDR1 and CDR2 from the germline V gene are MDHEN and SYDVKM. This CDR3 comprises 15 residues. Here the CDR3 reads CASSSRQGLGYGYTF. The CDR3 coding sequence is TGTGCCAGCAGTTCCCGACAGGGCCTAGGCTATGGCTACACCTTC.

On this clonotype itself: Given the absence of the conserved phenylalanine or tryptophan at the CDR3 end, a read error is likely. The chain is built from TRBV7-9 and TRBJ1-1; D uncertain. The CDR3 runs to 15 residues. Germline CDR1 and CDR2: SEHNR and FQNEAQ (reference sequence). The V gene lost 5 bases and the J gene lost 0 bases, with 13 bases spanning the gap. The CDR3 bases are TGTGCCAGCAGCCCCCAAGATTCGGTGAACACTGAAGCTTTCCTT. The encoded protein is CASSPQDSVNTEAFL.

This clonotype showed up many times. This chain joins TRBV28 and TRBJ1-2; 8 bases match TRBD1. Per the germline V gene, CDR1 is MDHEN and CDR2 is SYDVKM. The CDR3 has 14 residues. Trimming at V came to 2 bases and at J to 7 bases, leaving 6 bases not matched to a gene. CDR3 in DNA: TGTGCCAGCAGTTTAATGGGCAGGGGGCTTGGCTACACCTTC. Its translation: CASSLMGRGLGYTF.

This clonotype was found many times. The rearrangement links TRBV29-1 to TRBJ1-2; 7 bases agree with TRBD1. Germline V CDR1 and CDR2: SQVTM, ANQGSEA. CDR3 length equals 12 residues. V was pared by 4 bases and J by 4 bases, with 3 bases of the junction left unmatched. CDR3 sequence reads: CSVGPGGYGYTF. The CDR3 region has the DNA TGCAGCGTTGGTCCAGGGGGCTATGGCTACACCTTC.

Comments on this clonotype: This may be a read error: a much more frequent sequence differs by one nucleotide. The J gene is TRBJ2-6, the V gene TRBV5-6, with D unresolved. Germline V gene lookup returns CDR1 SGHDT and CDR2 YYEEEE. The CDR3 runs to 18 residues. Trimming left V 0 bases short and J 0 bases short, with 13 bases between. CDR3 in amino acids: CASSLGVRRISGANVLTF. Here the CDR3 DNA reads TGTGCCAGCAGCTTGGGCGTACGACGGATCTCTGGGGCCAACGTCCTGACTTTC.

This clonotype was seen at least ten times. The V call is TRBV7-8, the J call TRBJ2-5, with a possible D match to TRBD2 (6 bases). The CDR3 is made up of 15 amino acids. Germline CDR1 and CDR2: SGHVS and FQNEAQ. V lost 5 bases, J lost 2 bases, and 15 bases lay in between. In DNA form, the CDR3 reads TGTGCCAGCAGCCTCGAGCGGGCCCTTCAAGAGACCCAGTACTTC. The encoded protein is CASSLERALQETQYF.

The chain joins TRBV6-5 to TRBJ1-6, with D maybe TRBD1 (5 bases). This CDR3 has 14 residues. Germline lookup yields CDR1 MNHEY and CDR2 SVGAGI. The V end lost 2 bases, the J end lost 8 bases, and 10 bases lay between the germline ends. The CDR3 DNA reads TGTGCCAGCAGTTACGACAGAGGTTATTCACCCCTCCACTTT. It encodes CASSYDRGYSPLHF.